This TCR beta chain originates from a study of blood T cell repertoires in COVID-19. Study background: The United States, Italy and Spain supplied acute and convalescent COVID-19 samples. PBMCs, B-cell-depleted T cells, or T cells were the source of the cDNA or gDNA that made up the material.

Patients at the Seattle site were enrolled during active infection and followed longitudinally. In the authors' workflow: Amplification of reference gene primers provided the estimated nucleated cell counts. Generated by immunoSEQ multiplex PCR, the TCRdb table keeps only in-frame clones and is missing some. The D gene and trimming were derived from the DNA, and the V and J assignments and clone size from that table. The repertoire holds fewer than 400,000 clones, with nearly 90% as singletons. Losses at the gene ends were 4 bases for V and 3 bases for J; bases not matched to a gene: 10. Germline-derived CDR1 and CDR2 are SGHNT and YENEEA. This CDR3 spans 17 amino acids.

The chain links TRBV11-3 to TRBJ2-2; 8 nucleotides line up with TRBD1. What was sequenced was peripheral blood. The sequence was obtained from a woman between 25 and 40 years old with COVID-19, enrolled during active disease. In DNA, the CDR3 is TGTGCCAGCAGCTCCCGGGAGACAGGGGTCCACACCGGGGAGCTGTTTTTT. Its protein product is CASSSRETGVHTGELFF. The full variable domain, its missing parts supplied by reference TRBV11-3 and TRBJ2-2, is EAGVVQSPRYKIIEKKQPVAFWCNPISGHNTLYWYLQNLGQGPELLIRYENEEAVDDSQLPKDRFSAERLKGVDSTLKIQPAELGDSAVYLCASSSRETGVHTGELFFGEGSRLTVL.